This T cell receptor beta chain comes out of a study of a mutant IDH1 vaccine in newly diagnosed glioma. Across the whole study: Before enrollment, the patients had been treated with radiotherapy alone, temozolomide alone, or both together. Most of them had received both.

Germline-derived CDR1 and CDR2 are SGHVS and FQNEAQ. This CDR3 region has 16 residues. With V trimmed by 3 bases and J by 5 bases, 5 bases remained unmatched. Concerning this clone: Its antigen is as yet unknown.

Time point defined: week 23, last vaccination. Alongside topical imiquimod, each dose of vaccine comprised 300 ug of mutant IDH1 20-mer peptide. Patients carried new grade 3 or 4 IDH1-mutant astrocytomas lacking nuclear ATRX. The table came from immunoSEQ multiplex PCR; TCRdb's copy has only in-frame clones and leaves some out. This sample yields approximately 60,000 clones, of which about 90% are seen a single time; around 1.3% belongs to the top ten. Notes on the study in general: Top-clonotype changes in peripheral T cells seemed unrelated to pseudoprogression.

The source of this sequence is a middle-aged man with glioma. This specimen consisted of PBMCs, obtained from a glioma patient whose treatment included an IDH1 peptide vaccine. The V call is TRBV7-8, the J call TRBJ2-5, with 14 bases matching TRBD2. The CDR3 region has the DNA TGTGCCAGCAGCTTTACCGGACTAGCGGGAGGCGAGACCCAGTACTTC. This encodes CASSFTGLAGGETQYF.